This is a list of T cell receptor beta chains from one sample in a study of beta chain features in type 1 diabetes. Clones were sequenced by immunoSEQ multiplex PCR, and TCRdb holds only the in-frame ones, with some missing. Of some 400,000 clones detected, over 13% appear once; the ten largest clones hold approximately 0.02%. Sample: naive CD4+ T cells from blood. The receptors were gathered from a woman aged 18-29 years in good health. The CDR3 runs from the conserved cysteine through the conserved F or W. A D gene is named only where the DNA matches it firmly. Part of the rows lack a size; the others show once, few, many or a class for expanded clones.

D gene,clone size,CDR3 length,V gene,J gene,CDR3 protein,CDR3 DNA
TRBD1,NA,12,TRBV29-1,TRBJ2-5,CSGGQGLETQYF,TGCAGCGGGGGACAGGGCTTAGAGACCCAGTACTTC
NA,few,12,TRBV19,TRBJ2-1,CASSIGTREQFF,TGTGCCAGTAGTATAGGAACACGTGAGCAGTTCTTC
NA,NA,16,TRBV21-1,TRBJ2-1,CASSKVWTSLANEQFF,TGTGCCAGCAGCAAAGTCTGGACTAGCCTGGCGAATGAGCAGTTCTTC
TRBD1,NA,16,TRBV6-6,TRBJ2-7,CASSRDGRPGGDEQYF,TGTGCCAGCAGTCGCGACGGTAGGCCAGGGGGCGACGAGCAGTACTTC
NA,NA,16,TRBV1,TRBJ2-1,CTSSPRNSGFLDEQFF,TGCACCAGCAGCCCCCGGAATAGCGGTTTCTTGGATGAGCAGTTCTTC
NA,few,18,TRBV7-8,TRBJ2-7,CASSPRGGRSPASYEQYF,TGTGCCAGCAGCCCCCGCGGGGGCAGGTCCCCTGCTTCCTACGAGCAGTACTTC
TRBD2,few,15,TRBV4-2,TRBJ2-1,CASRPGRAGESEQFF,TGTGCCAGCAGGCCCGGCCGAGCGGGGGAGTCGGAGCAGTTCTTC
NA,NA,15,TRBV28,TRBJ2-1,CASSLPGGRRNEQFF,TGTGCCAGCAGCCTTCCTGGGGGGAGGCGGAATGAGCAGTTCTTC
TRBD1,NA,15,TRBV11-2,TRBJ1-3,CASSLQGATGNTIYF,TGTGCCAGCAGCTTACAGGGGGCGACTGGAAACACCATATATTTT
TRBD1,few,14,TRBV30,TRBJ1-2,CAMTGGPFPYGYTF,TGTGCTATGACAGGGGGCCCATTCCCCTATGGCTACACCTTC
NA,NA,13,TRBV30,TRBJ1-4,CAWRTDYNEKLFF,TGTGCCTGGAGGACAGATTATAATGAAAAACTGTTTTTT
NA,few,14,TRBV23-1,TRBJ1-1,CASSQTYRGFEAFF,TGCGCCAGCAGTCAAACGTACCGAGGGTTTGAAGCTTTCTTT
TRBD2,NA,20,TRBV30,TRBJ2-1,CAWSVLLAGLPSSSYNEQFF,TGTGCCTGGAGTGTACTTCTAGCGGGATTGCCCTCCAGCTCCTACAATGAGCAGTTCTTC
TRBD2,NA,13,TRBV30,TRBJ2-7,CAWSPGLDYEQYF,TGTGCCTGGAGTCCCGGACTAGACTACGAGCAGTACTTC
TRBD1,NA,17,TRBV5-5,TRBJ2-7,CASSVNPGGLSSYEQYF,TGTGCCAGCAGCGTCAACCCAGGGGGCCTGAGCTCCTACGAGCAGTACTTC
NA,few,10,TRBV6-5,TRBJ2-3,CAREPPLTWF,TGTGCCAGAGAACCCCCATTAACATGGTTT
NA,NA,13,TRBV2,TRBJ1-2,CASSAQGRYGYTF,TGTGCCAGCAGTGCACAGGGCCGGTATGGCTACACCTTC
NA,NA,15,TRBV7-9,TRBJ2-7,CASSSGIRRGDEQYF,TGTGCCAGCAGCTCCGGGATCCGTCGCGGGGACGAGCAGTACTTC
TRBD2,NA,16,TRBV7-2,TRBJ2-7,CASSLAGSGRFYEQYF,TGTGCCAGCAGCTTAGCAGGTAGCGGGCGGTTCTACGAGCAGTACTTC
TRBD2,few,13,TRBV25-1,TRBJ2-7,CASSASGYYEQYF,TGTGCCAGCAGTGCTAGCGGTTACTACGAGCAGTACTTC
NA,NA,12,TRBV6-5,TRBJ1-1,CASSYREGEAFF,TGTGCCAGCAGTTACCGTGAGGGAGAAGCTTTCTTT
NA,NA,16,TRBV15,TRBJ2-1,CATSLAIGVGWNEQFF,TGTGCCACCAGCCTCGCCATCGGAGTTGGGTGGAATGAGCAGTTCTTC
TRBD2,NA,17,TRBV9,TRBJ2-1,CASSLRLAGGFYNEQFF,TGTGCCAGCAGCCTGAGACTAGCGGGAGGGTTCTACAATGAGCAGTTCTTC
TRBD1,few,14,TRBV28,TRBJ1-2,CASSLDRRHYGYTF,TGTGCCAGCAGTTTGGACAGGCGCCACTATGGCTACACCTTC
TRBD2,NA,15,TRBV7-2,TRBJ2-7,CASSQLAGDSYEQYF,TGTGCCAGCAGCCAACTAGCGGGAGATTCCTACGAGCAGTACTTC
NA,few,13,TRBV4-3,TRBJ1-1,CASSQEYRAEAFF,TGCGCCAGCAGCCAAGAATACAGGGCTGAAGCTTTCTTT